This T cell receptor (beta chain) appears in the sequencing data of a study of CD8+ T cells in alopecia areata. In regard to this clone: Antigen: not known.

CDR1 is SQVTM and CDR2 is ANQGSEA in the germline V gene. This CDR3 comprises 14 residues. V was pared by 1 base and J by 4 bases, with 5 bases of the junction left unmatched. Study-level points and caveats: Besides other cells, scalp samples also yield sequences of resident alphabeta T cells from normal skin.

Once RNA had been extracted, it was reverse transcribed into cDNA to act as the sequencing template. The assay was immunoSEQ multiplex PCR, and TCRdb's table has in-frame clones only and misses some. This repertoire shows 160,000 or so clones, about 72% found once; its top ten account for approximately 10%. The source is a human donor with alopecia areata. Material: CD8+ T cells sorted from blood, obtained at week 0. The chain recombines TRBV29-1 with TRBJ1-2; 8 bases are a match to TRBD1. Here the CDR3 reads CSVEGLDRGYGYTF. The CDR3 DNA sequence: TGCAGCGTTGAAGGGCTCGACAGGGGCTATGGCTACACCTTC.